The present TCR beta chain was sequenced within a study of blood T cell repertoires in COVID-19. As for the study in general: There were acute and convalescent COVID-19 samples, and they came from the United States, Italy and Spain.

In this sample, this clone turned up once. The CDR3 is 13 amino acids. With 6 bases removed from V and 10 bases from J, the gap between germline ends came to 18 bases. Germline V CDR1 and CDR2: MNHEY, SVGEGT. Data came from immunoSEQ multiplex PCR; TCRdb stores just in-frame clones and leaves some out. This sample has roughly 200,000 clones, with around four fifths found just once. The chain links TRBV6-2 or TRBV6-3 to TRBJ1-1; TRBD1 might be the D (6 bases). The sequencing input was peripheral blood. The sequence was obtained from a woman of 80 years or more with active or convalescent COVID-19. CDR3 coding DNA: TGTGCCAGCAGCGCCACAGGGTCTAGGGGAGCTTTCTTT. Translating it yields CASSATGSRGAFF.